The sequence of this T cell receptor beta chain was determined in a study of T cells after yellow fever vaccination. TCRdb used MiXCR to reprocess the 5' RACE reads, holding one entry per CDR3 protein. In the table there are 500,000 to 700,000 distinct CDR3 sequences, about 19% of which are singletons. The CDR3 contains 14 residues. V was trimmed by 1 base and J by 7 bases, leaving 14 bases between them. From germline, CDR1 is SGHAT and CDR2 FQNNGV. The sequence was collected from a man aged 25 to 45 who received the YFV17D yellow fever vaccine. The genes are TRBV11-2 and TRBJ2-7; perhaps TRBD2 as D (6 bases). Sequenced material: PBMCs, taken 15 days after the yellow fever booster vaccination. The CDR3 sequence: CASSLGRGGEEQYF. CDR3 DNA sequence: TGTGCCAGCAGCTTAGGTCGGGGAGGCGAGGAGCAGTACTTC.